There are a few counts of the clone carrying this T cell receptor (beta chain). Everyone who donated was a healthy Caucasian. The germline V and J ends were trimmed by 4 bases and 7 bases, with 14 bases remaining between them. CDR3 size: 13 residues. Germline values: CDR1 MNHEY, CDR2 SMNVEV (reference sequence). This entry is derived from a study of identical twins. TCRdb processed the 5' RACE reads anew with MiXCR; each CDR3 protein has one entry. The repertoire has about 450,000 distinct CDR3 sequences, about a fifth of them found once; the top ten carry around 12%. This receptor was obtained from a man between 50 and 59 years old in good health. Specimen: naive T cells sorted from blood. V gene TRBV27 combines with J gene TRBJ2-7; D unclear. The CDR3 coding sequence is TGTGCCAGCAGTTCCAACCTCCTTAGGGAGCAGTACTTC. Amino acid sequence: CASSSNLLREQYF.